These 31 T cell receptor beta chains came from one sample sequenced in a study of cytomegalovirus exposure and HLA in healthy donors. The study ran its PCR with 60 Vbeta and 13 Jbeta primers. Method: immunoSEQ multiplex PCR; TCRdb's copy keeps in-frame clones and lacks some. Among under 200,000 clones listed, just under 80% were seen once. Input material: PBMCs. The source is a woman in her forties or fifties in good health and CMV-seropositive.

The chain recombines TRBV6-5 with TRBJ1-5; TRBD1 matches at 9 bases. The CDR3 covers 15 residues. From germline, CDR1 is MNHEY and CDR2 SVGAGI. Germline trimming cut 5 bases from V and 3 bases from J; bases unmatched to any gene: 5. This CDR3 reads CASSGQGLPNQPQHF. The DNA of the CDR3 is TGTGCCAGCAGTGGACAGGGGCTACCCAATCAGCCCCAGCATTTT.

This clone is a singleton in its sample. The rearrangement joins TRBV5-1 to TRBJ2-1; no firm D call. Germline loops: CDR1 SGHRS, CDR2 YFSETQ. The V and J ends lost 0 bases and 6 bases respectively, with 7 bases between them. This CDR3 is built from 13 residues. The CDR3: CASSLVQRNEQFF. As DNA, the CDR3 is TGCGCCAGCAGCTTGGTCCAGCGCAATGAGCAGTTCTTC.

The chain is built from TRBV19 and TRBJ1-6; tentative D call: TRBD1 (6 bases). Per the germline V gene, CDR1 is LNHDA and CDR2 is SQIVND (reference sequence). V was trimmed by 4 bases and J by 10 bases, leaving 20 bases between them. The CDR3 is 16 residues long. The DNA of the CDR3 is TGTGCCAGTAGTAGACGGGCGGGCAGGGGCGGATCACCCCTCCACTTT. Amino acid sequence: CASSRRAGRGGSPLHF.

V is TRBV5-3 and J is TRBJ2-6; 7 nucleotides match TRBD1. TRBV5-3 is an ORF, and what it does is uncertain. The V segment lost 2 bases and the J segment 2 bases; nucleotides outside the gene matches: 7. CDR3 length: 17 amino acids. CDR3 protein: CARSFAIGTAGANVLTF. As DNA, the CDR3 is TGTGCCAGAAGCTTCGCCATTGGGACAGCTGGGGCCAACGTCCTGACTTTC.

V usage is TRBV28 and J usage is TRBJ2-6; 9 bases are a match to TRBD1. V lost 1 base and J lost 4; bases outside the gene matches: 8. This CDR3 region has 18 residues. Germline CDR1 MDHEN, CDR2 SYDVKM. Written as DNA, the CDR3 is TGTGCCAGCAGTTTATTGAGGGACAGGGCACCCGGGGCCAACGTCCTGACTTTC. Protein product: CASSLLRDRAPGANVLTF.

With respect to this clone: The germline gene is not matched at one end of the junction; a read error may be the cause. The CDR3: CSSFQGDGLYEQYF. Written as DNA, the CDR3 is TGTTCCAGCTTTCAAGGAGACGGTTTGTACGAGCAGTACTTC. V usage is TRBV7-9 and J usage is TRBJ2-7; D not resolved. Germline values: CDR1 SEHNR, CDR2 FQNEAQ (reference sequence). CDR3 size: 14 residues.

This chain connects TRBV2 to TRBJ2-5; weak D call: TRBD2 (5 bases). This CDR3 region has 14 residues. V was cut by 7 bases and J by 3 bases, with 15 bases left in between. Per germline, CDR1 SNHLY and CDR2 FYNNEI. CDR3 nucleotides: TGTGCCAGCAATCTACTTACGAGGGAAGAGACCCAGTACTTC. It encodes CASNLLTREETQYF.

A word on this clone: An end of the junction differs from the germline gene, which may be a read error. The chain has TRBV18 and TRBJ2-5; TRBD1 aligns across 9 bases. This CDR3 is built from 15 residues. CDR1 is KGHSH and CDR2 is LQKENI in the germline V gene. CDR3 sequence: CASSSPGQGRETQYF. CDR3 nucleotides: TGTGCCAGCTCATCACCGGGACAGGGCCGGGAGACCCAGTACTTC.

The J gene is TRBJ1-1, the V gene TRBV7-9; D ambiguous. Looked up from germline, CDR1 is SEHNR and CDR2 is FQNEAQ (reference sequence). The length of the CDR3 is 12 residues. V shed 2 bases and J shed 7 bases, with 8 bases lying between them. The DNA for the CDR3 is TGTGCCAGCAGCTTATACCCAGATGAAGCTTTCTTT. As protein: CASSLYPDEAFF.

The rearrangement joins TRBV2 to TRBJ1-2; 8 nucleotides match TRBD1. V trimming: 0 bases; J trimming: 4 bases; junction bases outside the gene matches: 13. Germline CDR1 reads SNHLY; CDR2 reads FYNNEI. The CDR3 has 18 residues. CDR3 residues: CASSEARRQGSYGYGYTF. The DNA for the CDR3 is TGTGCCAGCAGTGAAGCACGGCGACAGGGGAGCTATGGCTATGGCTACACCTTC.

V and J are TRBV7-2 and TRBJ1-2; 7 bases line up with TRBD1. There are 16 residues in the CDR3. The V segment lost 3 bases and the J segment 8 bases; nucleotides outside the gene matches: 15. From germline, CDR1 is SGHTA and CDR2 FQGNSA. Written as DNA, the CDR3 is TGTGCCAGCAGCTTTCTTCTACTGGGACAGAGACAAGGCTACACCTTC. Its translation is CASSFLLLGQRQGYTF.

This chain connects TRBV7-2 to TRBJ2-5; possible D gene TRBD2, 6 bases. This CDR3 region has 14 residues. The ends were cut back, 6 bases at V and 7 bases at J, with 18 bases in the middle. Germline CDR1 SGHTA, CDR2 FQGNSA. CDR3 nucleotide sequence: TGTGCCAGCAGTTACTACGCGGAGGGTGGGACCCAGTACTTC. Translation gives CASSYYAEGGTQYF.

This chain uses TRBV15 with TRBJ2-5, with D tentatively TRBD1 (5 bases). Germline loops: CDR1 LNHNV, CDR2 YYDKDF (reference sequence). There are 14 residues in the CDR3. V gave up 3 bases and J gave up 1 base, with 9 bases separating them. CDR3 region: CATSRRQTQETQYF. In DNA, the CDR3 is TGTGCCACCAGCAGGAGACAGACCCAAGAGACCCAGTACTTC.

The V call is TRBV9, the J call TRBJ2-1, with D possibly being TRBD2 (6 bases). The CDR3 loop spans 13 amino acids. V lost 2 bases, J lost 5 bases, and 8 bases lay in between. Germline lookup yields CDR1 SGDLS and CDR2 YYNGEE. CDR3 DNA sequence: TGTGCCAGCAGCGTCGGGGGTGACAATGAGCAGTTCTTC. Its protein product is CASSVGGDNEQFF.

V usage is TRBV6-5 and J usage is TRBJ1-3, with no clear D. This CDR3 contains 16 residues. CDR1 is MNHEY, CDR2 SVGAGI, per germline. V was trimmed by 2 bases and J by 0 bases, leaving 11 bases between them. As DNA, the CDR3 is TGTGCCAGCAGTTACGAGGCGCCGCGCTCTGGAAACACCATATATTTT. Residues: CASSYEAPRSGNTIYF.

This clone was found once. V usage is TRBV19 and J usage is TRBJ1-1; D is unresolved. Trimming took off 3 bases at V and 1 base at J, with 15 bases between the two ends. This CDR3 comprises 16 residues. Germline CDR1 and CDR2: LNHDA and SQIVND (reference sequence). CDR3 sequence (DNA): TGTGCCAGTAGTATTATGAGCGGCATATCGAACACTGAAGCTTTCTTT. Translated: CASSIMSGISNTEAFF.

The chain couples TRBV27 to TRBJ2-1; D may be TRBD2 (5 bases). Germline CDR1 reads MNHEY; CDR2 reads SMNVEV (reference sequence). Trimming took 5 bases from V and 7 from J, leaving 9 bases between them. The CDR3 totals 12 residues. The CDR3, as DNA: TGTGCCAGCAGTGGACTGGGGAATGAGCAGTTCTTC. This codes for CASSGLGNEQFF.

The chain carries TRBV27 and TRBJ1-6; 8 bases match TRBD1. Trimming cost V 5 bases and J 9 bases; bases outside gene matches: 12. This CDR3 comprises 16 residues. Per germline, CDR1 MNHEY and CDR2 SMNVEV (reference sequence). The CDR3 sequence is CASSPTTGARFSPLHF. The CDR3 bases are TGTGCCAGCAGTCCCACGACAGGGGCAAGGTTTTCACCCCTCCACTTT.

The table lists this clone with a few counts. This chain links TRBV7-3 with TRBJ2-3; the match to TRBD2 covers 10 bases. V gave up 4 bases and J gave up 8 bases; unmatched junction bases: 3. The CDR3 totals 13 residues. Germline assignment: CDR1 SGHTA and CDR2 FQGTGA. The CDR3 spells CASSSLAGGTQYF. The CDR3 DNA reads as TGTGCCAGCAGCTCCTTAGCGGGGGGTACGCAGTATTTT.

V and J are TRBV28 and TRBJ1-5, with TRBD1 matching 7 bases. The CDR3 sequence is 15 residues long. Looked up from germline, CDR1 is MDHEN and CDR2 is SYDVKM. V shed 2 bases and J 4 bases; nucleotides not matched to a gene: 5. DNA for the CDR3: TGTGCCAGCAGTTTAGCTCAGGGGGGAAATCAGCCCCAGCATTTT. Residues: CASSLAQGGNQPQHF.

This rearrangement joins TRBV2 to TRBJ1-4, with D possibly being TRBD1 (6 bases). There are 14 residues in the CDR3. V gave up 5 bases and J gave up 8 bases, with 15 bases separating them. The germline gives CDR1 SNHLY, CDR2 FYNNEI. The CDR3 sequence: CASSPAVQGEKLFF. For the CDR3, the DNA is TGTGCCAGCAGTCCCGCGGTCCAGGGGGAAAAACTGTTTTTT.

The V and J genes are TRBV7-9 and TRBJ2-3; D perhaps matches TRBD2 (5 bases). V lost 2 bases, J lost 3 bases, and 12 bases lay in between. The germline CDR1 and CDR2 sequences are SEHNR and FQNEAQ (reference sequence). The CDR3 has 15 amino acids. In nucleotides, the CDR3 is TGTGCCAGCAGCTTACTTTTAGCGCCGACAGATACGCAGTATTTT. Translating it yields CASSLLLAPTDTQYF.

The genes are TRBV5-1 and TRBJ2-2; tentatively, D is TRBD2 (6 bases). The CDR3 has 16 amino acids. V shed 2 bases and J shed 4 bases, with 15 bases lying between them. Germline lookup yields CDR1 SGHRS and CDR2 YFSETQ. CDR3 DNA sequence: TGCGCCAGCAGCTTCAGTGGTAGCGGAATCACCGGGGAGCTGTTTTTT. Its translation: CASSFSGSGITGELFF.

The chain links TRBV28 to TRBJ2-7, with TRBD2 as a possible D gene (6 bases). Germline CDR1 is MDHEN and CDR2 is SYDVKM. V was clipped by 5 bases and J by 4 bases, with 18 bases between them. The CDR3 sequence is 15 residues long. DNA of the CDR3: TGTGCCAGCAGTGTCGCGGGGTCGGTCCCTTACGAGCAGTACTTC. It translates to CASSVAGSVPYEQYF.

The V gene is TRBV9, the J gene TRBJ1-2; possibly TRBD1 for D (6 bases). The CDR3 is made up of 16 amino acids. CDR1 SGDLS and CDR2 YYNGEE come from the germline V gene. Trimming cost V 0 bases and J 6 bases, with 18 bases left between them. CDR3 sequence (DNA): TGTGCCAGCAGCGTAGTTGACAGGCCCTCTTGGGATGGCTACACCTTC. Amino acids: CASSVVDRPSWDGYTF.

The chain uses TRBV6-6 and TRBJ2-7, with a tentative D call TRBD1 (6 bases). CDR1 MNHNY and CDR2 SVGAGI come from the germline V gene (reference sequence). The V and J ends lost 2 bases and 3 bases respectively, with 11 bases between them. The CDR3 extends over 14 amino acids. The CDR3 DNA reads as TGTGCCAGCAGTTACCTGAAAGGGGGCTACGAGCAGTACTTC. It is translated as CASSYLKGGYEQYF.

V is TRBV10-3 and J is TRBJ1-1, with 9 bases matching TRBD1. CDR1 is ENHRY, CDR2 SYGVKD, per germline. V was pared by 6 bases and J by 0 bases, with 5 bases of the junction left unmatched. There are 15 residues in the CDR3. CDR3 bases: TGTGCCATCAGACCGGGACAGGGAATGAACACTGAAGCTTTCTTT. Encoded protein: CAIRPGQGMNTEAFF.

In the case of this clone: The same CDR3 arises from other DNA sequences in this sample as well. The V and J genes are TRBV5-1 and TRBJ2-1; 16 bases match TRBD2. In germline, CDR1 is SGHRS, CDR2 YFSETQ. This CDR3 comprises 15 residues. The junction had 4 bases not matched to a gene; V was cut back by 5 bases and J by 8 bases. CDR3: CASRPGTSGRDEQFF. The CDR3 DNA is TGCGCCAGCAGACCTGGGACTAGCGGGAGGGATGAGCAGTTCTTC.

CDR3 loop: CASSPRDRSYEQYF. In nucleotides, the CDR3 is TGTGCCAGCAGTCCCCGGGACAGATCCTACGAGCAGTACTTC. The chain uses TRBV27 and TRBJ2-5; 7 bases map to TRBD1. Near its end, the DNA agrees better with TRBJ2-7, so the J call may be wrong. The germline gives CDR1 MNHEY, CDR2 SMNVEV (reference sequence). CDR3 size: 14 residues.

V is TRBV5-6 and J is TRBJ2-7, with 10 bases matching TRBD1. The junction had 6 bases not matched to a gene; V was cut back by 3 bases and J by 6 bases. The CDR3 sequence is 14 residues long. Germline V gives CDR1 SGHDT, CDR2 YYEEEE. CDR3 sequence (DNA): TGTGCCAGCAGCTCCCTGGACAGGGGGGTCGAGCAGTACTTC. This codes for CASSSLDRGVEQYF. Combining the CDR3 with reference TRBV5-6 and TRBJ2-7 gives the whole variable domain DAGVTQSPTHLIKTRGQQVTLRCSPKSGHDTVSWYQQALGQGPQFIFQYYEEEERQRGNFPDRFSGHQFPNYSSELNVNALLLGDSALYLCASSSLDRGVEQYFGPGTRLTVT.

In DNA form, the CDR3 reads TGTGCCAGCAGCTTAGATCTGGGGGCGGGTCAGCCCCAGCATTTT. This encodes CASSLDLGAGQPQHF. The gene calls are TRBV11-2 and TRBJ1-5, with D possibly being TRBD1 (6 bases). Germline lookup yields CDR1 SGHAT and CDR2 FQNNGV. The CDR3 is 15 residues long. Trimming removed 0 bases at V and 6 bases at J, with 12 bases between.